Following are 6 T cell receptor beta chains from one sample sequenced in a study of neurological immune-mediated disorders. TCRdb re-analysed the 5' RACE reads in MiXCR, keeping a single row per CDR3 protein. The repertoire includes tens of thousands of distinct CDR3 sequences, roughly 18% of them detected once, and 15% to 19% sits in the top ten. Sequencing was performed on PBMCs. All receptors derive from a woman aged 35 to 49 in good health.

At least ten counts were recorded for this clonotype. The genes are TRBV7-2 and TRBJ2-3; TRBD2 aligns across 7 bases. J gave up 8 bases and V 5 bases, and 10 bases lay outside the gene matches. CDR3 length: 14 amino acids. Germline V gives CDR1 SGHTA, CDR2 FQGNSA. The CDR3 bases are TGTGCCAGCAGCCTAAGCCGGGGGGTAGCTACGCAGTATTTT. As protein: CASSLSRGVATQYF.

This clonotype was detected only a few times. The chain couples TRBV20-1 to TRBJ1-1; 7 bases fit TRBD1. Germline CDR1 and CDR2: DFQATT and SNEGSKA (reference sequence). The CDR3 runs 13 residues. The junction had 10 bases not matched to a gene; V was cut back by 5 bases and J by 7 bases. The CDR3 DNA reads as TGCAGTGCTTCGACAGGGAAAATCAATGAAGCTTTCTTT. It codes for CSASTGKINEAFF.

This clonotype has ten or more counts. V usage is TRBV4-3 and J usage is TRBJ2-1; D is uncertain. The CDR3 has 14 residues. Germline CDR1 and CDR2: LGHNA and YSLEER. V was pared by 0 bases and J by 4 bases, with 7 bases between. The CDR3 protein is CASSQERSYNEQFF. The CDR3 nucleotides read TGCGCCAGCAGCCAAGAGAGGTCTTACAATGAGCAGTTCTTC.

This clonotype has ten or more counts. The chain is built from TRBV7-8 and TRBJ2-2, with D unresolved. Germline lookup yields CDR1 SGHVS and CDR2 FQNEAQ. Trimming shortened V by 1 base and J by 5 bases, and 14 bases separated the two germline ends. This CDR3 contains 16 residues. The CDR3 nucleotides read TGTGCCAGCAGCTTAGAAGGTCCTAGTAGGACCGGGGAGCTGTTTTTT. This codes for CASSLEGPSRTGELFF.

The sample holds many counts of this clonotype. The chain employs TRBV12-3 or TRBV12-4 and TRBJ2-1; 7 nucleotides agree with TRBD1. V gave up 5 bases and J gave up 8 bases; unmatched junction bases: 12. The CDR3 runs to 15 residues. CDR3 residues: CASSPHRGLDDEQFF. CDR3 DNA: TGTGCCAGCAGTCCACACAGGGGATTGGACGATGAGCAGTTCTTC.

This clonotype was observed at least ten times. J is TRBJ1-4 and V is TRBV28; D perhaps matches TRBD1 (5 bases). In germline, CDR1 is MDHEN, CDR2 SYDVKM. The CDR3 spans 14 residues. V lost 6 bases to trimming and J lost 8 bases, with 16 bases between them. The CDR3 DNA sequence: TGTGCCAGCAGCCCAGGCAGGGAGAGAGAAAAACTGTTTTTT. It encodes CASSPGREREKLFF.